The clone carrying this TCR beta chain showed up just a few times. What it recognizes is unknown. This CDR3 is built from 15 residues. Germline loops: CDR1 SEHNR, CDR2 FQNEAQ (reference sequence). The V segment lost 5 bases and the J segment 5 bases; nucleotides outside the gene matches: 8. This sample is part of a study of CD8+ T cells in alopecia areata. PBMCs were stained for CD3, CD4 and CD8, and CD4+ and CD8+ T cells were sorted. Reverse transcription of extracted RNA yielded cDNA, which provided the sequencing template. Produced via immunoSEQ multiplex PCR; TCRdb's table is partial and in-frame only. The sample records under 250,000 clones, more than 55% being singletons. General observations from the study: Resident alphabeta T-cell populations of normal skin are likewise subject to sequencing in scalp samples.

The receptor was isolated from a human donor in good health. The chain recombines TRBV7-9 with TRBJ2-4; TRBD1 aligns across 8 bases. The sequenced material came from CD8+ T cells sorted from blood. The chain's CDR3 is CASSTPGTGENIQYF. The CDR3 DNA follows: TGTGCCAGCAGCACCCCCGGGACAGGCGAAAACATTCAGTACTTC.